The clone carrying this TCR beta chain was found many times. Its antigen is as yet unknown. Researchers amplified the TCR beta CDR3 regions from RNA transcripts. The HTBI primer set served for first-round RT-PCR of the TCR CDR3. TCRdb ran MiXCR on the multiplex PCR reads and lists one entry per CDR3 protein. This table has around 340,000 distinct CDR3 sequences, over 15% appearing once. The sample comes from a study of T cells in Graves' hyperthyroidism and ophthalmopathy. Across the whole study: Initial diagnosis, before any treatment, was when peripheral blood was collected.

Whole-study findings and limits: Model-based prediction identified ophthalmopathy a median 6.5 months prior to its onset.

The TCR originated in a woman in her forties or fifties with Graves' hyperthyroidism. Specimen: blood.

The CDR3 sequence is CASTKDYWADTQYF. The CDR3 coding sequence is TGCGCCAGCACCAAGGACTATTGGGCAGATACGCAGTATTTT. The rearrangement joins TRBV5-1 to TRBJ2-3; a weak D match, TRBD2 (6 bases). CDR1 and CDR2 (germline): SGHRS, YFSETQ. Between the trimmed V and J ends, which lost 6 bases and 4 bases, there was a span of 15 bases. The CDR3 is 14 residues long.